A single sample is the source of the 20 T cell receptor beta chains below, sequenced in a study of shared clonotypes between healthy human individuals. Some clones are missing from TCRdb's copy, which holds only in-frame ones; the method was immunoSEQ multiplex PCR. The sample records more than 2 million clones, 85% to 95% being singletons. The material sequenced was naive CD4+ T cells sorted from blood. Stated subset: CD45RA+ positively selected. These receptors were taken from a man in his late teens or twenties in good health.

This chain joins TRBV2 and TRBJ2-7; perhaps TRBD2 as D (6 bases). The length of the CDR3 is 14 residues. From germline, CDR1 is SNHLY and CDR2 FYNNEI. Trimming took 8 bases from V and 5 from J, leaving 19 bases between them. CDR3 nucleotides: TGTGCCAGCGTGGGGGACTTGTCTTCCCACGAGCAGTACTTC. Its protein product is CASVGDLSSHEQYF.

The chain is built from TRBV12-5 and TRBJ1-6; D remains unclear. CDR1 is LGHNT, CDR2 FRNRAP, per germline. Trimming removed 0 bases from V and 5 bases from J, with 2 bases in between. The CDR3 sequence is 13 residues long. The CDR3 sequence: CASGLVDNSPLHF. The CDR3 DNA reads TGTGCTAGTGGTTTGGTAGATAATTCACCCCTCCACTTT.

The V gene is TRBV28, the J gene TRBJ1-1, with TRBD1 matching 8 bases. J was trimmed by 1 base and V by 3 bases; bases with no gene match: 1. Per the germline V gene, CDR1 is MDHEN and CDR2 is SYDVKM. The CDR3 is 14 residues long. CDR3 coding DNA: TGTGCCAGCAGTTTGACAGGGGAGAACACTGAAGCTTTCTTT. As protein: CASSLTGENTEAFF.

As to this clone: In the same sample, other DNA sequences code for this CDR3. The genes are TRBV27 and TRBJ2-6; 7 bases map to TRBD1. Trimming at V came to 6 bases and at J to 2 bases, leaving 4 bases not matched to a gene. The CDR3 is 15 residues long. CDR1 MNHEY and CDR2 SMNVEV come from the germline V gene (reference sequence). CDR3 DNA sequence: TGTGCCAGCAGCAGAGACAGGGCTGGGGCCAACGTCCTGACTTTC. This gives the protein CASSRDRAGANVLTF.

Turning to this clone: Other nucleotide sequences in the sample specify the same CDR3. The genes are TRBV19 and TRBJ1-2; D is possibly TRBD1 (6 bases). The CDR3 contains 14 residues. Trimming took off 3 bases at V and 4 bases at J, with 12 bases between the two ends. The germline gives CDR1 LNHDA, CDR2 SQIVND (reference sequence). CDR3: CASSIDQGTYGYTF. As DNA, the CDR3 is TGTGCCAGTAGTATTGACCAGGGGACCTATGGCTACACCTTC. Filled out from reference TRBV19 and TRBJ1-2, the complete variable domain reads DGGITQSPKYLFRKEGQNVTLSCEQNLNHDAMYWYRQDPGQGLRLIYYSQIVNDFQKGDIAEGYSVSREKKESFPLTVTSAQKNPTAFYLCASSIDQGTYGYTFGSGTRLTVV.

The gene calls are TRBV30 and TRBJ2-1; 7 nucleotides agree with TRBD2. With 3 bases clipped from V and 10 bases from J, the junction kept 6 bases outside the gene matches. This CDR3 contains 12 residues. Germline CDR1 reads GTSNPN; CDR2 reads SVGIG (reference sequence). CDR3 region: CAWSSGEWEQFF. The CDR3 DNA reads TGTGCCTGGAGCAGCGGGGAGTGGGAGCAGTTCTTC.

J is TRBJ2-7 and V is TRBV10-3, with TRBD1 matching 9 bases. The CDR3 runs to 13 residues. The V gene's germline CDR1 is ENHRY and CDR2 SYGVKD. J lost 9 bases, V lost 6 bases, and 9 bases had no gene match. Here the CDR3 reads CAISIRDRDGQYF. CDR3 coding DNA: TGTGCCATCAGCATCCGGGACAGGGACGGGCAGTACTTC.

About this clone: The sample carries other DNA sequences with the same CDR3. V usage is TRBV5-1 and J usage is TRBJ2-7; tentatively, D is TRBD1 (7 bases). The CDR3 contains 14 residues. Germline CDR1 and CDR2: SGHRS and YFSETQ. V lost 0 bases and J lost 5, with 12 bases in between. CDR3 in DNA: TGCGCCAGCAGCTTGGGACAGGGCGGGGACGAGCAGTACTTC. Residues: CASSLGQGGDEQYF.

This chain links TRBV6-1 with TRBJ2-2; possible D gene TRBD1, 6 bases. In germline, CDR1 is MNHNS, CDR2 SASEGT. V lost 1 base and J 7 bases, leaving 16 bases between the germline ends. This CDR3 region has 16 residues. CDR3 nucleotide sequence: TGTGCCAGCAGTGAAGGATTTACAGGGTCCGGCGGGGAGCTGTTTTTT. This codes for CASSEGFTGSGGELFF.

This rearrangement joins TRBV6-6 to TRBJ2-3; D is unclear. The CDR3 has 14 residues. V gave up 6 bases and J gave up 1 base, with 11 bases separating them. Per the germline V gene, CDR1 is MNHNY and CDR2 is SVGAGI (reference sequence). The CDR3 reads CASRTTTGTDTQYF. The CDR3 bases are TGTGCCAGCAGGACAACAACAGGCACAGATACGCAGTATTTT.

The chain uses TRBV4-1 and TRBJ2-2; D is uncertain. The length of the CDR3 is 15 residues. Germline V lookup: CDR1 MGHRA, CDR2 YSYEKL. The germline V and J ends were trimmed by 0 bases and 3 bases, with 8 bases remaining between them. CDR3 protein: CASSQDRTDTGELFF. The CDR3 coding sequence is TGCGCCAGCAGCCAAGATCGTACGGACACCGGGGAGCTGTTTTTT.

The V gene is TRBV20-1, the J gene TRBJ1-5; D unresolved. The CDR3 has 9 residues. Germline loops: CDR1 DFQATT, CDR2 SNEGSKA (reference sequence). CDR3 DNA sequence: TGCAGACTCCGGGCCAGAGAACATTTT. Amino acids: CRLRAREHF.

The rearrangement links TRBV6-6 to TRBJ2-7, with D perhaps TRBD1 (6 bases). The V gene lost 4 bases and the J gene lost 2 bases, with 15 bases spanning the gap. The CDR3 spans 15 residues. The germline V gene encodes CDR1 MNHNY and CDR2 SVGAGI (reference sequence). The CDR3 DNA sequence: TGTGCCAGCAGTTCCGCCGGGACAACCCCCTACGAGCAGTACTTC. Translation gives CASSSAGTTPYEQYF.

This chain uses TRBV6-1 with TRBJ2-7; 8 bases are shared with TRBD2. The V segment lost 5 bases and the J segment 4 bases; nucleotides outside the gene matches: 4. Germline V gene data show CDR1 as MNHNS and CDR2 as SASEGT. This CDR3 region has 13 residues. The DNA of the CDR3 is TGTGCCAGCAGTTCCCGGGAGGGTTACGAGCAGTACTTC. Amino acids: CASSSREGYEQYF.

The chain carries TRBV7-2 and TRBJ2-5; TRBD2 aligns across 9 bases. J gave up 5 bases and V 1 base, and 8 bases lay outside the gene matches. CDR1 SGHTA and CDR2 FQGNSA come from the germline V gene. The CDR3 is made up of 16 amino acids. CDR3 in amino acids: CASSLGVAGAPETQYF. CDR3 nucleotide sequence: TGTGCCAGCAGCTTAGGGGTAGCGGGAGCTCCTGAGACCCAGTACTTC.

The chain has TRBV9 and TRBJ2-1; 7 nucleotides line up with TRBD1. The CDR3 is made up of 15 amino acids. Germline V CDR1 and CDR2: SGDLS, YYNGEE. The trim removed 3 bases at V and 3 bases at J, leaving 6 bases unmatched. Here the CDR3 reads CASSGPGTVYNEQFF. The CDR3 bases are TGTGCCAGCAGCGGACCCGGGACAGTCTACAATGAGCAGTTCTTC.

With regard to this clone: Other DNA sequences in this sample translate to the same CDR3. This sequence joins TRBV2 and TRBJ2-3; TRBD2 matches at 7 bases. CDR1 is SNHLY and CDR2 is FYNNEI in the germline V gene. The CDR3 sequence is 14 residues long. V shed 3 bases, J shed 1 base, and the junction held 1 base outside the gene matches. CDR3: CASSEGGGTDTQYF. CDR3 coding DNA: TGTGCCAGCAGTGAGGGAGGGGGCACAGATACGCAGTATTTT.

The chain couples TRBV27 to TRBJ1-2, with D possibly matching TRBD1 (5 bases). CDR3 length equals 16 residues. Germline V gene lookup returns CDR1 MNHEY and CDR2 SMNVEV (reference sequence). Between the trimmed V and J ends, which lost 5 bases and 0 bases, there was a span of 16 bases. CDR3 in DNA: TGTGCCAGCAGTGGGACGGCTGTCCTCACTAACTATGGCTACACCTTC. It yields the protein CASSGTAVLTNYGYTF.

The CDR3 bases are TGCGCCAGCAGCCCGAGGGCGAAAAGGGGGGATGAGCAGTTCTTC. Encoded protein: CASSPRAKRGDEQFF. The rearrangement uses TRBV4-3 and TRBJ2-1; tentatively, D is TRBD1 or TRBD2 (6 bases each). Germline lookup yields CDR1 LGHNA and CDR2 YSLEER. V dropped 4 bases and J dropped 8 bases, with 18 bases sitting between them. This CDR3 comprises 15 residues.

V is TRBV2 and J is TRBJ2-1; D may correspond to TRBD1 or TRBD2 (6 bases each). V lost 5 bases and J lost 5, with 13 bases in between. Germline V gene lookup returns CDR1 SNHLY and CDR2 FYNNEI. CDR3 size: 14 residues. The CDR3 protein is CASSTQGLDNEQFF. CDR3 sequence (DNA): TGTGCCAGCAGTACACAGGGACTCGACAATGAGCAGTTCTTC.